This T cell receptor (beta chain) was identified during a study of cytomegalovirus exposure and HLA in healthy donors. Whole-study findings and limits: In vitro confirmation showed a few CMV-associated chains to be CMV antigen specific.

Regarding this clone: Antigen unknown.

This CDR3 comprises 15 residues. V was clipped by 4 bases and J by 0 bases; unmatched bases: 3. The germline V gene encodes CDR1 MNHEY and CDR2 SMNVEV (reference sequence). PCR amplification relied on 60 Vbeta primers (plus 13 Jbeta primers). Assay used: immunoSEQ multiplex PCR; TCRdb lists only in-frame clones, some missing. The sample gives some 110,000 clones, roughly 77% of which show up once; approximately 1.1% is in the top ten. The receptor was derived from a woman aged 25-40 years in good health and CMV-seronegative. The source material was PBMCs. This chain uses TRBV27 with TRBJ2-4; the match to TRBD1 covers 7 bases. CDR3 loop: CASSSGTVAKNIQYF. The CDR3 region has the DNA TGTGCCAGCAGTTCGGGGACAGTAGCCAAAAACATTCAGTACTTC.